A single sample gave rise to the 2 T cell receptor beta chains below, sequenced in a study of CD8 T cells in ankylosing spondylitis. Study-wide results and limits: Apparently characteristic of ankylosing spondylitis blood was a TCR beta motif (roughly eight highly homologous variants).

These TCRs are of unknown antigen specificity. MiXCR was run by TCRdb on the 5' RACE reads, yielding one entry per CDR3 protein. The table has about 210,000 distinct CDR3 sequences, around 6.6% seen once. Sequencing was done on a sample of blood, either unsorted or a sorted T cell fraction (not recorded which). These receptors all stem from a male donor with ankylosing spondylitis.

At least ten counts were recorded for this clonotype. V and J are TRBV20-1 and TRBJ2-1, with D possibly TRBD2 on 6 matching bases. The germline V and J ends were trimmed by 3 bases and 4 bases, with 16 bases remaining between them. The CDR3 contains 15 residues. From germline, CDR1 is DFQATT and CDR2 SNEGSKA (reference sequence). The CDR3: CSARELRRGYNEQFF. CDR3 nucleotide sequence: TGCAGTGCTAGGGAACTAAGGCGGGGATACAATGAGCAGTTCTTC.

This clonotype was seen at least ten times. The chain couples TRBV29-1 to TRBJ1-1; D remains unclear. Deletions cut 7 bases from V and 4 bases from J, with 16 bases between. The V gene's germline CDR1 is SQVTM and CDR2 ANQGSEA. The CDR3 has 13 amino acids. The chain's CDR3 is CSAPGRVGTEAFF. As DNA, the CDR3 is TGCAGCGCCCCTGGGAGGGTGGGCACTGAAGCTTTCTTT.